This T cell receptor beta chain stems from a study of blood T cell repertoires in COVID-19. Study details: COVID-19 samples collected from the United States, Italy and Spain covered acute and convalescent phases. The analysed material was cDNA or gDNA that came from T cells, B-cell-depleted T cells, or PBMCs.

Under the authors' procedure: Reference gene primer amplification in the assay estimated nucleated cell counts. Produced via immunoSEQ multiplex PCR; TCRdb's table is partial and in-frame only. That table supplies the V and J calls and clone size; D and trimming were determined from the DNA. The table has 250,000 or so clones, 70% to 90% seen once. With regard to this clone: Other nucleotide sequences from this sample produce the same CDR3.

The CDR3 runs 13 residues. The V gene's germline CDR1 is LNHDA and CDR2 SQIVND (reference sequence). V was clipped by 0 bases and J by 3 bases, with 5 bases between them. Sequenced material: peripheral blood. The chain combines TRBV19 with TRBJ1-1; D is possibly TRBD1 (5 bases). The sequence came from a woman aged 25 to 45 with active or convalescent COVID-19. CDR3: CASSIDRDTEAFF. The CDR3 nucleotides read TGTGCCAGTAGTATAGACAGGGACACTGAAGCTTTCTTT. Full variable domain (outside the CDR3, taken from reference TRBV19 and TRBJ1-1): DGGITQSPKYLFRKEGQNVTLSCEQNLNHDAMYWYRQDPGQGLRLIYYSQIVNDFQKGDIAEGYSVSREKKESFPLTVTSAQKNPTAFYLCASSIDRDTEAFFGQGTRLTVV.